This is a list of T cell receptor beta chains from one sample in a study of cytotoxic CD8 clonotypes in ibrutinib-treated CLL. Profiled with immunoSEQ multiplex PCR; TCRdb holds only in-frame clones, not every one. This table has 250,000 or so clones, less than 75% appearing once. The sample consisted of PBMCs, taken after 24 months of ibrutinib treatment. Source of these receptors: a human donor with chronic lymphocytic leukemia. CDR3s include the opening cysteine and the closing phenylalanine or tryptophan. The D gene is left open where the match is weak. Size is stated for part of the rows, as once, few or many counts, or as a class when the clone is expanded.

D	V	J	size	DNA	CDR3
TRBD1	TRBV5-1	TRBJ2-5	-	TGCGCCAGCAGCCCAGGGACAGGGATAGAGACCCAGTACTTC	CASSPGTGIETQYF
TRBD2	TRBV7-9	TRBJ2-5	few	TGTGCCAGCAGCAATAGCGGGAAGTTCGGGGAGACCCAGTACTTC	CASSNSGKFGETQYF
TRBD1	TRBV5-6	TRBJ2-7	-	TGTGCCAGCAGCCTCCGGGACAGGGGTTGGCACGAGCAGTACTTC	CASSLRDRGWHEQYF
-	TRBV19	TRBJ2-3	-	TGTGCCAGTAGTCTCAACCTCCCGGGGGATACGCAGTATTTT	CASSLNLPGDTQYF
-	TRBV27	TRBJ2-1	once	TGTGCCAGCAGTTTATATGAAACGGTTGAGCAGTTCTTC	CASSLYETVEQFF
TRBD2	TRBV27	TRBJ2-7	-	TGTGCCAGCAGTTTCTCGACAGCGGGGCGTTACGAGCAGTACTTC	CASSFSTAGRYEQYF
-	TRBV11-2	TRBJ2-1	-	TGTGCCAGCAGCTTAGATACGGGGCCCTACAATGAGCAGTTCTTC	CASSLDTGPYNEQFF
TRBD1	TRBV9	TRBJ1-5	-	TGTGCCAGCAGCGCAGGGGACAGTCCCAATCAGCCCCAGCATTTT	CASSAGDSPNQPQHF
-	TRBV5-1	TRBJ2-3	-	TGCGCCAGCAGCTCGGGACCTAGCACAGATACGCAGTATTTT	CASSSGPSTDTQYF
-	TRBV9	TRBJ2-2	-	TGTGCCAGCAGCGGCTCATCGGGACTCAACACCGGGGAGCTGTTTTTT	CASSGSSGLNTGELFF
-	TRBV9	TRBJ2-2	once	TGTGCCAGCAGCGTAGACCAGGTCGGGGAGCTGTTTTTT	CASSVDQVGELFF
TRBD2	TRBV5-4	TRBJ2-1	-	TGTGCCAGCAGGTTAGCGGGAGGGACTTGGAATGAGCAGTTCTTC	CASRLAGGTWNEQFF
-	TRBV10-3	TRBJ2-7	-	TGTGCCATCAGTGAGGGAGGACAGCGAGTCTACGAGCAGTACTTC	CAISEGGQRVYEQYF
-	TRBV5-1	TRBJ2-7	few	TGCGCCAGCAGCTTGGGGTCCTCCTACGAGCAGTACTTC	CASSLGSSYEQYF
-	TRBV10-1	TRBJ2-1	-	TGCGCCAGCAGTGAGTCGCTACGGGGTACCTACAATGAGCAGTTCTTC	CASSESLRGTYNEQFF
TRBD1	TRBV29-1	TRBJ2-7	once	TGCAGCGTTGAAGGACCCCGGGACAGTACCTACGAGCAGTACTTC	CSVEGPRDSTYEQYF
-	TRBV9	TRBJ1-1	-	TGTGCCAGCAGCGTAGGGCAGTCCCAGGACACTGAAGCTTTCTTT	CASSVGQSQDTEAFF
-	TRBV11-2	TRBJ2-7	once	TGTGCCAGCACTTCCAGAGTAAACTCCTACGAGCAGTACTTC	CASTSRVNSYEQYF